This T cell receptor beta chain was recovered during a study of neoadjuvant anti-PD-1 for oral cavity cancer. Study-wide context: Most patients had three to four biweekly doses of 3 mg/kg nivolumab before resection. Study conclusions and caveats: Only three patients per response group were TCR-analyzed; validation needed.

Sequencing used immunoSEQ multiplex PCR; TCRdb keeps in-frame clones, though not all of them. The table shows approximately 30,000 clones, with 80% occurring only once. The germline V and J ends were trimmed by 1 base and 10 bases, with 11 bases remaining between them. Germline V gene lookup returns CDR1 LGHNA and CDR2 YSLEER. CDR3 size: 13 residues. A remark on this clone: The antigen is unknown.

Time point noted: after neoadjuvant nivolumab, at surgical resection. Patients were newly diagnosed with stage II-IVA oral cavity squamous cell carcinoma without prior systemic or radiation treatment. This TCR came from a person between 40 and 85 years old with oral cavity squamous cell carcinoma. This chain connects TRBV4-3 to TRBJ2-1; possibly TRBD2 for D (5 bases). Specimen: PBMCs, collected after nivolumab (anti-PD-1) treatment. The DNA for the CDR3 is TGCGCCAGCAGCCAAGTTCGCGGCGGGGAGCAGTTCTTC. It yields the protein CASSQVRGGEQFF.